These T cell receptor beta chains were read from a single sample in a study of blood T cell repertoires in COVID-19. Only in-frame clones appear in the TCRdb table, and some are missing; sequencing was by immunoSEQ multiplex PCR. The sample carries about 25,000 clones, 65% to 90% recorded once. Sequenced input: peripheral blood. The receptors here all came from a woman of 80 years or more with acute or convalescent COVID-19. The CDR3 runs from the conserved cysteine through the conserved F or W. The D gene is left open where the match is weak. Clone size is not always given. Where it is, it says once, few, many or a class for expanded clones.

j_call: TRBJ1-1
clone_size: NA
d_call: TRBD1
v_call: TRBV7-8
cdr3_aa: CASSPSPDRVNTEAFF
cdr3_nt: TGTGCCAGCAGCCCCTCCCCGGACAGGGTGAACACTGAAGCTTTCTTT

j_call: TRBJ1-2
clone_size: NA
d_call: TRBD1
v_call: TRBV19
cdr3_aa: CASGDSSFYGYTF
cdr3_nt: TGTGCCAGTGGGGACAGTTCCTTCTATGGCTACACCTTC

j_call: TRBJ1-1
clone_size: once
d_call: NA
v_call: TRBV12-3/TRBV12-4
cdr3_aa: CASRAGHPTEAFF
cdr3_nt: TGTGCCAGCAGAGCGGGACATCCCACTGAAGCTTTCTTT

j_call: TRBJ1-5
clone_size: NA
d_call: NA
v_call: TRBV7-2
cdr3_aa: CASSPHPGNQPQHF
cdr3_nt: TGTGCCAGCAGCCCCCACCCGGGCAATCAGCCCCAGCATTTT

j_call: TRBJ2-3
clone_size: NA
d_call: TRBD2
v_call: TRBV5-1
cdr3_aa: CASRPSGVSTDTQYF
cdr3_nt: TGCGCCAGCAGACCTAGCGGGGTCAGCACAGATACGCAGTATTTT

j_call: TRBJ2-2
clone_size: once
d_call: TRBD2
v_call: TRBV27
cdr3_aa: CASSLEGLAAPWGELFF
cdr3_nt: TGTGCCAGCAGTTTAGAAGGACTAGCGGCCCCTTGGGGGGAGCTGTTTTTT

j_call: TRBJ2-3
clone_size: NA
d_call: NA
v_call: TRBV6-4
cdr3_aa: CASSVQGGRDTQYF
cdr3_nt: TGTGCCAGCAGTGTTCAGGGTGGGCGAGATACGCAGTATTTT

j_call: TRBJ2-1
clone_size: NA
d_call: NA
v_call: TRBV7-8
cdr3_aa: CASSLAGRRSYNEQFF
cdr3_nt: TGTGCCAGCAGCTTAGCAGGAAGGCGGAGCTACAATGAGCAGTTCTTC

j_call: TRBJ1-6
clone_size: NA
d_call: NA
v_call: TRBV30
cdr3_aa: CAWMQGGGNSPLHF
cdr3_nt: TGTGCCTGGATGCAAGGGGGAGGGAATTCACCCCTCCACTTT

j_call: TRBJ2-1
clone_size: NA
d_call: TRBD2
v_call: TRBV18
cdr3_aa: CASSPGTSGSINEQFF
cdr3_nt: TGTGCCAGCTCACCAGGGACTAGCGGGAGCATCAATGAGCAGTTCTTC

j_call: TRBJ2-7
clone_size: NA
d_call: NA
v_call: TRBV3-1/TRBV3-2
cdr3_aa: CASSQRGAGVGAEQYF
cdr3_nt: TGTGCCAGCAGCCAAAGGGGGGCGGGAGTGGGTGCCGAGCAGTACTTC

j_call: TRBJ1-6
clone_size: NA
d_call: TRBD1
v_call: TRBV18
cdr3_aa: CASSPRDRGGSPLHF
cdr3_nt: TGTGCCAGCTCACCTAGAGACAGGGGAGGTTCACCCCTCCACTTT

j_call: TRBJ2-3
clone_size: NA
d_call: TRBD2
v_call: TRBV7-2
cdr3_aa: CASSLGLAGGLGADTQYF
cdr3_nt: TGTGCCAGCAGCTTGGGACTAGCGGGGGGGCTAGGGGCAGATACGCAGTATTTT

j_call: TRBJ2-2
clone_size: NA
d_call: TRBD2
v_call: TRBV5-1
cdr3_aa: CASSLGQRGTGELFF
cdr3_nt: TGCGCCAGCAGCTTGGGCCAGCGGGGAACCGGGGAGCTGTTTTTT

j_call: TRBJ2-3
clone_size: once
d_call: NA
v_call: TRBV6-2/TRBV6-3
cdr3_aa: CASSYGGGGDTQYF
cdr3_nt: TGTGCCAGCAGTTATGGCGGGGGCGGAGATACGCAGTATTTT

j_call: TRBJ2-3
clone_size: NA
d_call: NA
v_call: TRBV7-9
cdr3_aa: CASSLLLTDTQYF
cdr3_nt: TGTGCCAGCAGCTTACTCCTTACAGATACGCAGTATTTT

j_call: TRBJ2-7
clone_size: few
d_call: NA
v_call: TRBV27
cdr3_aa: CASPPGEQYF
cdr3_nt: TGTGCCAGCCCCCCGGGGGAGCAGTACTTC

j_call: TRBJ2-7
clone_size: NA
d_call: NA
v_call: TRBV11-2
cdr3_aa: CASSFHLGGKGSYEQYF
cdr3_nt: TGTGCCAGCAGCTTCCACTTGGGCGGGAAGGGCTCCTACGAGCAGTACTTC

j_call: TRBJ1-1
clone_size: NA
d_call: NA
v_call: TRBV5-8
cdr3_aa: CASSLYGTSTEAFF
cdr3_nt: TGTGCCAGCAGCTTGTACGGTACGAGTACTGAAGCTTTCTTT

j_call: TRBJ1-1
clone_size: NA
d_call: TRBD1
v_call: TRBV9
cdr3_aa: CASSVQGQGKAFF
cdr3_nt: TGTGCCAGCAGCGTACAGGGACAGGGAAAAGCTTTCTTT

j_call: TRBJ2-7
clone_size: few
d_call: TRBD1
v_call: TRBV19
cdr3_aa: CASRRDRATYEQYF
cdr3_nt: TGTGCCAGTAGGCGGGACAGGGCCACCTACGAGCAGTACTTC

j_call: TRBJ2-7
clone_size: NA
d_call: TRBD1
v_call: TRBV27
cdr3_aa: CASRIPGQGSYEQYF
cdr3_nt: TGTGCCAGCAGAATTCCGGGACAGGGCTCCTACGAGCAGTACTTC

j_call: TRBJ1-2
clone_size: NA
d_call: NA
v_call: TRBV11-2
cdr3_aa: CASSLVISFSYGYTF
cdr3_nt: TGTGCCAGCAGCTTAGTCATAAGCTTCTCTTATGGCTACACCTTC

j_call: TRBJ2-5
clone_size: NA
d_call: TRBD2
v_call: TRBV11-2
cdr3_aa: CASSRGSGGGETQYF
cdr3_nt: TGTGCCAGCAGCCGAGGCAGCGGGGGCGGGGAGACCCAGTACTTC

j_call: TRBJ1-2
clone_size: NA
d_call: NA
v_call: TRBV5-1
cdr3_aa: CASSLDTGYGYTF
cdr3_nt: TGCGCCAGCAGCTTGGATACAGGGTACGGCTACACCTTC

j_call: TRBJ2-1
clone_size: NA
d_call: NA
v_call: TRBV7-8
cdr3_aa: CASSLGGPTSYNEQFF
cdr3_nt: TGTGCCAGCAGCTTAGGAGGGCCTACCTCCTACAATGAGCAGTTCTTC

j_call: TRBJ1-3
clone_size: NA
d_call: TRBD1
v_call: TRBV3-1/TRBV3-2
cdr3_aa: CASSHLQGTGNTIYF
cdr3_nt: TGTGCCAGCAGCCACTTACAGGGGACTGGAAACACCATATATTTT

j_call: TRBJ2-3
clone_size: NA
d_call: NA
v_call: TRBV7-2
cdr3_aa: CASSAERVTLTDTQYF
cdr3_nt: TGTGCCAGCAGCGCCGAGCGGGTTACCCTCACAGATACGCAGTATTTT

j_call: TRBJ2-1
clone_size: NA
d_call: TRBD1
v_call: TRBV27
cdr3_aa: CASSFGTGGHNEQFF
cdr3_nt: TGTGCCAGCAGCTTCGGGACAGGGGGCCACAATGAGCAGTTCTTC

j_call: TRBJ2-3
clone_size: NA
d_call: TRBD2
v_call: TRBV18
cdr3_aa: CASSPVAGGLSDTQYF
cdr3_nt: TGTGCCAGCTCACCAGTAGCGGGGGGCCTCTCAGATACGCAGTATTTT

j_call: TRBJ1-5
clone_size: NA
d_call: TRBD1
v_call: TRBV7-8
cdr3_aa: CASSLPGTGRVRQPQHF
cdr3_nt: TGTGCCAGCAGCTTACCCGGGACAGGGAGGGTTCGACAGCCCCAGCATTTT